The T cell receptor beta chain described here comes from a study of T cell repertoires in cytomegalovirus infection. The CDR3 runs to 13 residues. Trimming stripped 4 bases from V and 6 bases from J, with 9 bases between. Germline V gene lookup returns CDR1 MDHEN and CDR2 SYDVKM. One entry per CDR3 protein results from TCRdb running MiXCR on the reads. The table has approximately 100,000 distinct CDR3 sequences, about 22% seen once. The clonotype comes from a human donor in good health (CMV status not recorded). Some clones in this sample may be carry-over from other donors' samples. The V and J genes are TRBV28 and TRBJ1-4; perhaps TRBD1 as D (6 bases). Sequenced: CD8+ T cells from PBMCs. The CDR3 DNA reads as TGTGCCAGCAGTTACAGGGAAGATGAAAAACTGTTTTTT. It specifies CASSYREDEKLFF. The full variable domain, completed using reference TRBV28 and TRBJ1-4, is DVKVTQSSRYLVKRTGEKVFLECVQDMDHENMFWYRQDPGLGLRLIYFSYDVKMKEKGDIPEGYSVSREKKERFSLILESASTNQTSMYLCASSYREDEKLFFGSGTQLSVL.